This T cell receptor (beta chain) was captured in a study of cytomegalovirus exposure and HLA in healthy donors. Whole-study context: Prior work identified roughly 120 million unique TCR beta sequences in 190 million or so T cells.

The PCR made use of 60 Vbeta and 13 Jbeta primers. Sequencing was performed with immunoSEQ multiplex PCR; in TCRdb, only in-frame clones are kept and a portion is missing. The data contain roughly 150,000 clones, approximately 84% of them singletons. Trimming removed 0 bases from V and 4 bases from J, with 3 bases in between. The CDR3 has 12 residues. In germline, CDR1 is MNHNY, CDR2 SVGAGI (reference sequence). Study-wide points: What TCR beta sequences reportedly achieved was accurate prediction of HLA-A and HLA-B alleles in most subjects. Segments of the TCR beta V type were, in most cases, productive about 90% or about 30% of the time in an earlier analysis.

As concerns this clone: Its antigen is not known. This same CDR3 is encoded by further DNA sequences in the sample.

Sequencing input: PBMCs. The clonotype comes from a man aged 25-45 years in good health and CMV-seropositive. The rearrangement joins TRBV6-6 to TRBJ2-5; D call uncertain. The CDR3 bases are TGTGCCAGCAGTTACTCCAGAGAGACCCAGTACTTC. This sequence encodes CASSYSRETQYF.